This section outlines one TCR beta chain sequence together with its context. CDR1 DFQATT and CDR2 SNEGSKA come from the germline V gene (reference sequence). Deletions cut 0 bases from V and 4 bases from J, with 13 bases between. This CDR3 comprises 15 residues. These data belong to a study of T cell repertoires in cytomegalovirus infection. From the reads, TCRdb called clonotypes with MiXCR, one entry per CDR3 protein. The profile shows around 250,000 distinct CDR3 sequences, approximately 15% of them singletons. Sequenced material: CD8+ T cells from PBMCs. The TCR sequence derives from a human donor in good health (CMV status not recorded). Some clones in this sample may be carry-over from other donors' samples. The J gene is TRBJ2-1, the V gene TRBV20-1, with D possibly matching TRBD2 (5 bases). The CDR3 DNA is TGCAGTGCTAGAGACCGGAGGCGCAGTTACAATGAGCAGTTCTTC. It codes for CSARDRRRSYNEQFF.